This TCR beta chain came from a study of response to subunit inactivated influenza vaccine (dated by TCRdb to the late 2010s). Background on the whole study: To follow how T cells responded to a trivalent subunit inactivated influenza vaccine, the researchers relied on deep quantitative profiling of the T cell receptor repertoire.

The study at large found these results: The authors proposed that each seasonal influenza vaccination may bring in only a limited number of new T cells.

Library creation used RT-PCR. Sequencing instrument: Illumina HiSeq 2500. Using fastp at Q25 and MiXCR, TCRdb reprocessed the public reads and kept productive beta chains. CDR3 protein sequences are deduplicated, and each keeps its most common genes and DNA. The sample records 550,000 to 800,000 distinct CDR3 sequences, 11% to 15% of which are singletons. Around 6.5% of the sample lies in the top ten. As for this clonotype: Its antigen is not yet known. Base quality data are lacking; no much larger clone is found one base away.

Measured from the cysteine to the phenylalanine, the CDR3 is 16 residues long. The DNA shown is the 48-base CDR3, in frame from base 1. For CDR1 and CDR2, the germline V gene (reference sequence) lists SGHKS and YYEKEE. The trim is 5 bases for V and 6 bases for J, with a gap of 22 bases between the germline ends. This specimen consisted of PBMCs from blood, obtained 14 to 15 days before vaccination. The sequence is built from TRBV5-5 and TRBJ2-3; 6 matching bases give a weak D call of TRBD2. The receptor's source is a man aged 50 or older who received an inactivated influenza vaccine. Donor details come from another sample of the same person, matched by shared clones. The nucleotide sequence reads as follows: TGTGCCAGCAGGGAGGGAACCGGGACGGTCGTGGATACGCAGTATTTT. It codes for CASREGTGTVVDTQYF.